These T cell receptor beta chains were read from a single sample in a study of cytomegalovirus exposure and HLA in healthy donors. The table came from immunoSEQ multiplex PCR; TCRdb's copy has only in-frame clones and leaves some out. The sample consists of about 180,000 clones, less than 80% of them appearing once. Material: PBMCs. Receptor source: a man between 18 and 29 years old in good health and CMV-seronegative. The conserved cysteine and the conserved F or W are not part of the CDR3 here. Part of the rows lack a size; the others show once, few, many or a class for expanded clones.

. TRBJ2-3 TRBV9 ASSAVGTGGGDTQY
few TRBJ1-5 TRBV7-9 ASTRGGPNSNQPQH
. TRBJ2-7 TRBV5-6 ASSLAGTLYEQY
few TRBJ1-2 TRBV28 ASRLRGVSNYGYT
. TRBJ2-3 TRBV19 ASSIISASTDTQY
few TRBJ1-4 TRBV27 ASSRDWYEKLF
. TRBJ2-1 TRBV9 ASSVDVAINEQF
. TRBJ2-3 TRBV7-3 ASSLLAGGGSDTQY
. TRBJ2-1 TRBV10-3 AIALPPTGGLLYNEQF
few TRBJ1-6 TRBV27 ASRWGQGNSPLH